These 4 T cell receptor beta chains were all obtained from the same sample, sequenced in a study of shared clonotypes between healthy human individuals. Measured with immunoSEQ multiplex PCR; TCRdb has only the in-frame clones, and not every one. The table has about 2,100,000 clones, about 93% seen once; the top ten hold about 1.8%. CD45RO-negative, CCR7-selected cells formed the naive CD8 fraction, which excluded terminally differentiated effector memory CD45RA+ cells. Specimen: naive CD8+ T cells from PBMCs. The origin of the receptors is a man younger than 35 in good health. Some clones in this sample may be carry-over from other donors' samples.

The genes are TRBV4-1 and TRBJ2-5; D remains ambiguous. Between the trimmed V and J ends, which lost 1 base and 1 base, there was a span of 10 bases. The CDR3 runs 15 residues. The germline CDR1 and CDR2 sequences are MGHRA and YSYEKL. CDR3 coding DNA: TGCGCCAGCAGCCAAGTCGCCAAGGTCCAAGAGACCCAGTACTTC. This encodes CASSQVAKVQETQYF.

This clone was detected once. The CDR3 coding sequence is TGTGCCTGGAGCCCCTTCGCTGGGGCCAACGTCCTGACTTTC. It yields the protein CAWSPFAGANVLTF. The rearrangement joins TRBV30 to TRBJ2-6; D not resolved. CDR1 and CDR2 (germline): GTSNPN, SVGIG (reference sequence). Trimming removed 3 bases at V and 2 bases at J, with 8 bases between. CDR3 length: 14 residues.

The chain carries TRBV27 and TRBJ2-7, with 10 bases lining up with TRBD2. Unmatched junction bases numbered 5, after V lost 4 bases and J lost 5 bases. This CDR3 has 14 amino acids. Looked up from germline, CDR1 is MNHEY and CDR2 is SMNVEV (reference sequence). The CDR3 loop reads CASSYTSGNHEQYF. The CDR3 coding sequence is TGTGCCAGCAGTTACACTAGCGGGAATCACGAGCAGTACTTC.

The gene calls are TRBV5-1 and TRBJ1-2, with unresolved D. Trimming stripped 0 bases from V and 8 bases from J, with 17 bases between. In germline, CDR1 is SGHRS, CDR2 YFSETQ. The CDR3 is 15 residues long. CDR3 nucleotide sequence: TGCGCCAGCAGCTTGGCAGGAGCCTACAGCGGGGGCTACACCTTC. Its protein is CASSLAGAYSGGYTF.